This T cell receptor beta chain was sequenced during a study of CD8 T cells in ankylosing spondylitis. Concerning this clonotype: No antigen is known for it.

With molecular barcodes, quantitative 5'-RACE was used to make the TCR beta libraries. MiXCR, run by TCRdb on the 5' RACE reads, gives a single entry per CDR3 protein. The table records approximately 150,000 distinct CDR3 sequences, about 32% of them present only once. This CDR3 is built from 15 residues. The trim removed 4 bases at V and 3 bases at J, leaving 4 bases unmatched. Whole-study findings and limits: Disease-linked clones were reportedly significantly enriched in matched ankylosing spondylitis synovial fluid. Blood from ankylosing spondylitis patients appeared to carry a characteristic roughly 8-variant TCR beta motif. Some of the motif variants had earlier been found in reactive arthritis patients' fluid and blood.

Sequencing was done on a sample of synovial fluid, either unsorted or a sorted T cell fraction (not recorded which). The sequence derives from a male donor with ankylosing spondylitis. V and J are TRBV12-3 or TRBV12-4 and TRBJ2-7; 12 nucleotides agree with TRBD1. This CDR3 is CASSSRDRGLYEQYF. The CDR3 bases are TGTGCCAGCAGTTCCCGGGACAGGGGGCTCTACGAGCAGTACTTC.